These 6 T cell receptor beta chains came from one sample sequenced in a study of T-cell memory formation after mild COVID-19. One entry per CDR3 protein results from TCRdb running MiXCR on the 5' RACE reads. The sample carries roughly 260,000 distinct CDR3 sequences, less than 20% recorded once. The sequenced sample consisted of PBMCs or a T cell subset sorted from them (not recorded which). The source of these receptors is a man younger than 30 who had mild COVID-19 (a few samples of this study predate the infection). Cell type and time point are not known.

In its sample, this clonotype was seen a few times. V gene TRBV20-1 combines with J gene TRBJ2-3; D unresolved. The CDR3 extends over 14 amino acids. Germline loops: CDR1 DFQATT, CDR2 SNEGSKA (reference sequence). V was pared by 0 bases and J by 4 bases, with 11 bases between. Here the CDR3 reads CSARDRPVADTQYF. In DNA form, the CDR3 reads TGCAGTGCTAGAGACCGGCCGGTCGCAGATACGCAGTATTTT.

In its sample, this clonotype was seen once. The chain recombines TRBV30 with TRBJ2-7; 11 bases are shared with TRBD1. The CDR3 runs 14 residues. V lost 1 base, J lost 5 bases, and 4 bases stayed unmatched. Germline CDR1 GTSNPN, CDR2 SVGIG (reference sequence). CDR3 nucleotides: TGTGCCTGGAGTGGTGGACAGGGGGCAAACGAGCAGTACTTC. Protein product: CAWSGGQGANEQYF.

In its sample, this clonotype was seen a few times. The rearrangement uses TRBV7-9 and TRBJ1-1, with D tentatively TRBD1 (5 bases). The V end lost 4 bases, the J end lost 8 bases, and 11 bases lay between the germline ends. Per the germline V gene, CDR1 is SEHNR and CDR2 is FQNEAQ (reference sequence). This CDR3 comprises 12 residues. The CDR3 DNA follows: TGTGCCAGCAGCTCATTAAACAGGGAAGCTTTCTTT. Protein sequence: CASSSLNREAFF. The full variable domain, its missing parts supplied by reference TRBV7-9 and TRBJ1-1, is DTGVSQNPRHKITKRGQNVTFRCDPISEHNRLYWYRQTLGQGPEFLTYFQNEAQLEKSRLLSDRFSAERPKGSFSTLEIQRTEQGDSAMYLCASSSLNREAFFGQGTRLTVV.

This clonotype was counted ten times or more. The chain links TRBV6-5 to TRBJ1-4; D is uncertain. The CDR3 runs 14 residues. Germline-derived CDR1 and CDR2 are MNHEY and SVGAGI. V lost 8 bases and J lost 4, with 14 bases in between. The CDR3 region is CASGPDLINEKLFF. The CDR3 nucleotides are TGTGCCAGCGGACCGGATCTGATTAATGAAAAACTGTTTTTT.

This clonotype was observed a few times. The J gene is TRBJ1-1, the V gene TRBV7-2; unclear D gene. The CDR3 sequence is 15 residues long. Trimming shortened V by 1 base and J by 1 base, and 10 bases separated the two germline ends. Germline CDR1 and CDR2: SGHTA and FQGNSA. The CDR3 sequence is CASSLVAAQNTEAFF. The DNA of the CDR3 is TGTGCCAGCAGCTTAGTAGCAGCACAGAACACTGAAGCTTTCTTT.

This clonotype was recorded a few times. This chain links TRBV20-1 with TRBJ2-5; weak D call: TRBD2 (6 bases). Germline V lookup: CDR1 DFQATT, CDR2 SNEGSKA (reference sequence). This CDR3 comprises 14 residues. V shed 3 bases and J shed 1 base, with 12 bases lying between them. Written as DNA, the CDR3 is TGCAGTGCTAGCCCGGGGGTATTCCAAGAGACCCAGTACTTC. This gives the protein CSASPGVFQETQYF.